The present entry profiles one T cell receptor (beta chain) with its context. Germline CDR1 and CDR2: SGHRS and YFSETQ. The CDR3 has 16 residues. V lost 0 bases, J lost 5 bases, and 17 bases lay in between. This entry belongs to a study of blood T cell repertoires in COVID-19. About the study: Sample material is recorded as cDNA or gDNA derived from T cells, B-cell-depleted T cells, or PBMCs.

Authors' processing steps: Amplification from reference gene primers served as the basis for estimated nucleated cell counts. Profiling relied on immunoSEQ multiplex PCR, and the TCRdb table lists in-frame clones only, not all of them. V and J calls and clone size are copied from that table; D and trimming were computed from the DNA. The table has fewer than 300,000 clones, about 70% seen once. The sequenced material came from peripheral blood. The chain is built from TRBV5-1 and TRBJ2-5, with D possibly matching TRBD1 (5 bases). The receptor's source is a woman older than 75 with acute or convalescent COVID-19. The CDR3 sequence is CASSLGGTGSEETQYF. In DNA form, the CDR3 reads TGCGCCAGCAGCTTGGGGGGCACCGGTAGTGAGGAGACCCAGTACTTC.